The 20 T cell receptor beta chains presented below share a single source sample, sequenced in a study of T cell responses to AZD1222 COVID-19 vaccine. The repertoire was sequenced with immunoSEQ multiplex PCR; TCRdb's copy has only in-frame clones and lacks some. Here the sample spans approximately 130,000 clones, nearly 90% being singletons. Sequences were derived from peripheral blood, sampled 28 days after the second AZD1222 dose. The receptors come from an adult who received the AZD1222 COVID-19 vaccine.

This chain uses TRBV5-4 with TRBJ2-3, with D perhaps TRBD2 (6 bases). From germline, CDR1 is SGHNT and CDR2 YYREEE (reference sequence). Trimming left V 3 bases short and J 2 bases short, with 19 bases between. This CDR3 comprises 17 residues. The CDR3 spells CASSSGTPHTFTDTQYF. The CDR3 nucleotides are TGTGCCAGCAGCTCCGGGACTCCTCATACTTTCACAGATACGCAGTATTTT.

The chain combines TRBV6-6 with TRBJ1-1; no firm D call. The V and J ends lost 6 bases and 2 bases respectively, with 13 bases between them. This CDR3 region has 14 residues. Germline CDR1 and CDR2: MNHNY and SVGAGI (reference sequence). The CDR3 DNA reads TGTGCCAGCAGATTCGACTGGGGAAACACTGAAGCTTTCTTT. Protein product: CASRFDWGNTEAFF.

Note on this clone: Sequence at one end of the junction differs from germline and may be a read error. This chain joins TRBV2 and TRBJ2-7, with D maybe TRBD1 (6 bases). CDR3 length: 13 residues. CDR1 is SNHLY and CDR2 is FYNNEI in the germline V gene. CDR3 nucleotide sequence: TGTGCCAGCAGTGAGATCACGGGGAACAGGGAAATCTTC. Translating it yields CASSEITGNREIF. Supplemented by reference TRBV2 and TRBJ2-7, the full variable domain reads EPEVTQTPSHQVTQMGQEVILRCVPISNHLYFYWYRQILGQKVEFLVSFYNNEISEKSEIFDDQFSVERPDGSNFTLKIRSTKLEDSAMYFCASSEITGNREIFGPGTRLTVT.

This rearrangement joins TRBV27 to TRBJ1-4; 10 positions agree with TRBD1. The ends lost 5 bases at V and 5 bases at J; junction bases unmatched: 5. The CDR3 totals 15 residues. Per germline, CDR1 MNHEY and CDR2 SMNVEV (reference sequence). DNA for the CDR3: TGTGCCAGCAGTCTCAGGACAGGGGGGAATGAAAAACTGTTTTTT. Its translation: CASSLRTGGNEKLFF.

This chain uses TRBV19 with TRBJ2-5; 8 nucleotides line up with TRBD1. The germline gives CDR1 LNHDA, CDR2 SQIVND (reference sequence). After removal of 4 bases from V and 2 bases from J, the junction contained 12 bases not matched to a gene. The CDR3 is 17 residues long. The CDR3 protein is CASSKTGAGGLQETQYF. CDR3 in DNA: TGTGCCAGTAGTAAGACAGGGGCTGGGGGATTACAAGAGACCCAGTACTTC.

The chain combines TRBV5-1 with TRBJ2-2; D might be TRBD2 (5 bases). The CDR3 length is 14 residues. Trimming removed 4 bases from V and 10 bases from J, with 17 bases in between. Germline assignment: CDR1 SGHRS and CDR2 YFSETQ. CDR3 bases: TGCGCCAGCAGCGGTATGGGGAGCCGGGAGGAGCTGTTTTTT. It specifies CASSGMGSREELFF.

This chain connects TRBV10-1 to TRBJ2-2; the D gene is possibly TRBD2 (6 bases). CDR3 length: 15 residues. Germline-derived CDR1 and CDR2 are WNHNN and SYGVQD (reference sequence). V was shortened by 5 bases and J by 6 bases, with 16 bases between the two germline ends. Here the CDR3 reads CASSISGRRAGELFF. CDR3 nucleotide sequence: TGCGCCAGCAGTATTAGTGGGAGGAGGGCCGGGGAGCTGTTTTTT.

By proportion, this clone is medium-sized. This chain links TRBV4-1 with TRBJ1-1; TRBD1 might be the D (5 bases). The CDR3 covers 16 residues. CDR1 is MGHRA, CDR2 YSYEKL, per germline. The V gene lost 8 bases and the J gene lost 0 bases, with 19 bases spanning the gap. The CDR3 region is CASLHIPGGMNTEAFF. CDR3 nucleotide sequence: TGCGCCAGCCTCCACATTCCGGGGGGAATGAACACTGAAGCTTTCTTT.

The chain is built from TRBV4-3 and TRBJ2-7; the match to TRBD1 covers 7 bases. The CDR3 has 15 residues. Germline CDR1 LGHNA, CDR2 YSLEER. The ends lost 0 bases at V and 3 bases at J; junction bases unmatched: 5. The CDR3 region has the DNA TGCGCCAGCAGCCAAGACCGGACAGGCCTCTACGAGCAGTACTTC. Its protein is CASSQDRTGLYEQYF.

The chain carries TRBV12-5 and TRBJ1-5, with D possibly being TRBD1 (5 bases). The CDR3 sequence is 18 residues long. CDR1 and CDR2 (germline): LGHNT, FRNRAP. The V gene lost 2 bases and the J gene lost 0 bases, with 17 bases spanning the gap. CDR3 protein: CASGLFSGGGNSNQPQHF. The DNA for the CDR3 is TGTGCTAGTGGTTTGTTCTCCGGGGGGGGAAATAGCAATCAGCCCCAGCATTTT.

This chain connects TRBV6-6 to TRBJ1-2, with a tentative D call TRBD1 (6 bases). The CDR3 extends over 14 amino acids. The V gene's germline CDR1 is MNHNY and CDR2 SVGAGI (reference sequence). Trimming left V 2 bases short and J 8 bases short, with 15 bases between. CDR3: CASSYGQGNGGYTF. The CDR3 bases are TGTGCCAGCAGTTACGGGCAGGGGAATGGAGGCTACACCTTC.

CDR3 protein: CASSIEPGTGYNSPLHF. The CDR3 DNA reads TGTGCCAGCAGCATAGAACCCGGGACAGGTTATAATTCACCCCTCCACTTT. The chain links TRBV9 to TRBJ1-6; 8 positions agree with TRBD1. The CDR3 covers 17 residues. Germline trimming cut 4 bases from V and 4 bases from J; bases unmatched to any gene: 10. Germline V lookup: CDR1 SGDLS, CDR2 YYNGEE.

The chain carries TRBV19 and TRBJ2-2, with D possibly matching TRBD1 (5 bases). Trimming pared 8 bases from V and 7 bases from J, leaving 14 bases between. The CDR3 is 13 amino acids. CDR1 and CDR2 (germline): LNHDA, SQIVND (reference sequence). CDR3 residues: CASVQVFGGELFF. In nucleotides, the CDR3 is TGTGCCAGTGTACAGGTTTTTGGCGGGGAGCTGTTTTTT.

This rearrangement joins TRBV2 to TRBJ1-5; D remains ambiguous. This CDR3 spans 14 amino acids. V gave up 8 bases and J gave up 0 bases, with 11 bases separating them. Germline assignment: CDR1 SNHLY and CDR2 FYNNEI. As DNA, the CDR3 is TGTGCCAGCCGGGTCGATTATAGCAATCAGCCCCAGCATTTT. Protein sequence: CASRVDYSNQPQHF. The whole variable domain, remainder taken from reference TRBV2 and TRBJ1-5, is EPEVTQTPSHQVTQMGQEVILRCVPISNHLYFYWYRQILGQKVEFLVSFYNNEISEKSEIFDDQFSVERPDGSNFTLKIRSTKLEDSAMYFCASRVDYSNQPQHFGDGTRLSIL.

V is TRBV6-2 or TRBV6-3 and J is TRBJ1-5; 7 bases align to TRBD1. Germline CDR1 MNHEY, CDR2 SVGEGT. The CDR3 runs to 16 residues. The V gene end was trimmed by 5 bases and the J gene end by 2 bases; junction bases not matched to a gene: 9. In nucleotides, the CDR3 is TGTGCCAGCAGTCAAAGACAGGGATCGGGCAATCAGCCCCAGCATTTT. Residues: CASSQRQGSGNQPQHF.

The chain carries TRBV6-5 and TRBJ1-3; 7 bases agree with TRBD1. Trimming took 6 bases from V and 0 from J; bases not matched to a gene: 5. Germline V CDR1 and CDR2: MNHEY, SVGAGI. The length of the CDR3 is 15 residues. CDR3 nucleotide sequence: TGTGCCAGCAGGCAGGGACAGAGCTCTGGAAACACCATATATTTT. Residues: CASRQGQSSGNTIYF.

The chain is built from TRBV6-5 and TRBJ1-5; D remains unclear. The V end lost 2 bases, the J end lost 0 bases, and 8 bases lay between the germline ends. The CDR3 consists of 15 residues. CDR1 is MNHEY and CDR2 is SVGAGI in the germline V gene. DNA for the CDR3: TGTGCCAGCAGTTACAGCCCTTATAGCAATCAGCCCCAGCATTTT. Its protein is CASSYSPYSNQPQHF.

This clone was recorded once. The V gene is TRBV10-3, the J gene TRBJ2-2, with a tentative D call TRBD1 (6 bases). Deletions cut 10 bases from V and 1 base from J, with 13 bases between. Germline V gene data show CDR1 as ENHRY and CDR2 as SYGVKD. The CDR3 totals 14 residues. CDR3 nucleotides: TGTGCCACGAAACCGACAGGGAACACCGGGGAGCTGTTTTTT. It translates to CATKPTGNTGELFF.

V is TRBV5-1 and J is TRBJ1-3; TRBD1 is a possible D gene (6 bases). The V and J ends lost 4 bases and 6 bases respectively, with 20 bases between them. This CDR3 is 16 amino acids long. The V gene's germline CDR1 is SGHRS and CDR2 YFSETQ. The CDR3, as DNA: TGCGCCAGCAGCACGGATCCAGGGGTTGGAGTAAACACCATATATTTT. Translated: CASSTDPGVGVNTIYF. Looking up the rest from reference TRBV5-1 and TRBJ1-3 gives the full variable domain: KAGVTQTPRYLIKTRGQQVTLSCSPISGHRSVSWYQQTPGQGLQFLFEYFSETQRNKGNFPGRFSGRQFSNSRSEMNVSTLELGDSALYLCASSTDPGVGVNTIYFGEGSWLTVV.

In this sample, this clone turned up once. This rearrangement joins TRBV6-5 to TRBJ1-2; D ambiguous. Trimming removed 5 bases from V and 0 bases from J, with 7 bases in between. This CDR3 region has 13 residues. Germline-derived CDR1 and CDR2 are MNHEY and SVGAGI. The CDR3 loop reads CASSIKANYGYTF. CDR3 sequence (DNA): TGTGCCAGCAGTATTAAGGCTAACTATGGCTACACCTTC.